Below are 6 T cell receptor beta chains sequenced from a single sample in a study of blood T cell repertoires in COVID-19. TCRdb keeps only in-frame clones here, not all; method: immunoSEQ multiplex PCR. The sample gives around 26,000 clones, less than 85% of which show up once; about 1.8% is in the top ten. Sequencing was done on a sample of peripheral blood. The receptors derive from a man older than 75 with active or convalescent COVID-19.

The chain has TRBV5-4 and TRBJ2-3; 8 nucleotides align to TRBD2. The V segment lost 4 bases and the J segment 0 bases; nucleotides outside the gene matches: 4. From germline, CDR1 is SGHNT and CDR2 YYREEE (reference sequence). The CDR3 has 15 residues. CDR3 amino acids: CASSIAGLSTDTQYF. The CDR3 nucleotides are TGTGCCAGCAGCATAGCGGGACTTAGCACAGATACGCAGTATTTT.

This clone has just one count. The CDR3 bases are TGTGCCACCAGCAGGGGGACTAGCGGGGGTAACATTCAGTACTTC. Translated: CATSRGTSGGNIQYF. This chain joins TRBV15 and TRBJ2-4; the match to TRBD2 covers 14 bases. The CDR3 runs to 15 residues. V lost 3 bases, J lost 7 bases, and 2 bases stayed unmatched. CDR1 is LNHNV and CDR2 is YYDKDF in the germline V gene (reference sequence).

J is TRBJ2-7 and V is TRBV29-1; D ambiguous. The ends were cut back, 4 bases at V and 0 bases at J, with 10 bases in the middle. Germline V lookup: CDR1 SQVTM, CDR2 ANQGSEA. The CDR3 totals 13 residues. This chain's CDR3 is CSVGAISSYEQYF. CDR3 bases: TGCAGCGTTGGGGCTATTAGCTCCTACGAGCAGTACTTC.

The sample holds one count of this clone. The genes are TRBV5-4 and TRBJ1-1; 10 bases agree with TRBD1. In germline, CDR1 is SGHNT, CDR2 YYREEE (reference sequence). This CDR3 is built from 16 residues. The junction had 9 bases not matched to a gene; V was cut back by 3 bases and J by 4 bases. Written as DNA, the CDR3 is TGTGCCAGCAGCTCCGGGACAGGGGCGGGAAGCACTGAAGCTTTCTTT. This encodes CASSSGTGAGSTEAFF.

The chain couples TRBV6-5 to TRBJ2-3; the D gene is possibly TRBD2 (6 bases). Per the germline V gene, CDR1 is MNHEY and CDR2 is SVGAGI. V lost 7 bases, J lost 1 base, and 12 bases lay in between. This CDR3 has 14 amino acids. The CDR3 reads CASTNPGGTDTQYF. In nucleotides, the CDR3 is TGTGCCAGCACCAACCCGGGAGGCACAGATACGCAGTATTTT.

CDR3 nucleotide sequence: TGTGCCAGCAGCCAATTCCAGGGGTCATCAAATGAGCAGTTCTTC. Translated: CASSQFQGSSNEQFF. V usage is TRBV3-1 (or the pseudogene TRBV3-2) and J usage is TRBJ2-1; D might be TRBD1 (6 bases). Looked up from germline, CDR1 is LGHDT and CDR2 is YNNKEL (reference sequence). The V end was cut by 2 bases, the J end by 7 bases, with 15 bases between. The CDR3 spans 15 residues.